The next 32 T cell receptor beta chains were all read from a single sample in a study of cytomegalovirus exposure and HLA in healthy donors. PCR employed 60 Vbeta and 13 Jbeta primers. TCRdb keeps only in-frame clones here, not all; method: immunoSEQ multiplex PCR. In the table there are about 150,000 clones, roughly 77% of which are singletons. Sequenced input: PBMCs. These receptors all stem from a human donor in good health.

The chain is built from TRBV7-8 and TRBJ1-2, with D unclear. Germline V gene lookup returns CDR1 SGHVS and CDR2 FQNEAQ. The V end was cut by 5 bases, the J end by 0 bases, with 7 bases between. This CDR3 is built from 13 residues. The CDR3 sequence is CASSLGPNYGYTF. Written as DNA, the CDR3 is TGTGCCAGCAGCCTAGGGCCTAACTATGGCTACACCTTC. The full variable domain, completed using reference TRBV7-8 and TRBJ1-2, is GAGVSQSPRYKVAKRGQDVALRCDPISGHVSLFWYQQALGQGPEFLTYFQNEAQLDKSGLPSDRFFAERPEGSVSTLKIQRTQQEDSAVYLCASSLGPNYGYTFGSGTRLTVV.

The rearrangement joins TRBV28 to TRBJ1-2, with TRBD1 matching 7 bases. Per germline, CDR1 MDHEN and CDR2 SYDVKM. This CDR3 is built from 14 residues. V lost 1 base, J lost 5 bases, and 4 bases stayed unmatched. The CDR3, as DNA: TGTGCCAGCAGTTTATCCGGGACAGCATATGGCTACACCTTC. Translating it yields CASSLSGTAYGYTF.

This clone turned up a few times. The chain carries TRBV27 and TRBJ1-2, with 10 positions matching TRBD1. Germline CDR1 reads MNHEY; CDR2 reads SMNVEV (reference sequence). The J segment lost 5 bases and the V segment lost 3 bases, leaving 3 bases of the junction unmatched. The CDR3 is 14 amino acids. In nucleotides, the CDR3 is TGTGCCAGCAGTTTTTCGGACAGGGGGTATGGCTACACCTTC. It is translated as CASSFSDRGYGYTF.

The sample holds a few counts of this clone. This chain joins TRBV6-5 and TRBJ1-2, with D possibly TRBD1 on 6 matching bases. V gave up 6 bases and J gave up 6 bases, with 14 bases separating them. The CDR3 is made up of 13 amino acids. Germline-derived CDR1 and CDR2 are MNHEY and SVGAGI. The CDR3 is CASRDTGKDGYTF. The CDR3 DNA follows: TGTGCCAGCAGGGATACAGGGAAAGATGGCTACACCTTC.

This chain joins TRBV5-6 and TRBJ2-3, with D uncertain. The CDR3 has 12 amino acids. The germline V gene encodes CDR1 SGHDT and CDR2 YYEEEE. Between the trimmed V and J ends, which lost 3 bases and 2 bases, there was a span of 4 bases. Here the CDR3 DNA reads TGTGCCAGCAGCTCCCTCACAGATACGCAGTATTTT. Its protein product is CASSSLTDTQYF.

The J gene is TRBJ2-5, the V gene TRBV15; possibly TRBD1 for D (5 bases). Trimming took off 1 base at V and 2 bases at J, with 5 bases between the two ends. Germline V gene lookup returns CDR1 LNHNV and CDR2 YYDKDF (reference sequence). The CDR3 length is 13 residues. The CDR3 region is CATSRGQQETQYF. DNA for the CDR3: TGTGCCACCAGCAGAGGACAGCAAGAGACCCAGTACTTC.

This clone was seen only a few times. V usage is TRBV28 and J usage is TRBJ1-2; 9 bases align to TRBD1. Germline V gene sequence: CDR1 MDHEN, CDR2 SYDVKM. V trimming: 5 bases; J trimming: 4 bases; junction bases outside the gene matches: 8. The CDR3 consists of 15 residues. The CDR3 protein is CASSGTGLNLYGYTF. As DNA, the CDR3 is TGTGCCAGCAGTGGGACAGGGCTGAATCTCTATGGCTACACCTTC.

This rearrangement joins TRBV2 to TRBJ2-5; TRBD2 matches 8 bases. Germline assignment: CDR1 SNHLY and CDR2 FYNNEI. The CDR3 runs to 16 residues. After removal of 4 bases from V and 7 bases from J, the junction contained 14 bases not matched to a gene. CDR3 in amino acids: CASSGRTGGDFVTQYF. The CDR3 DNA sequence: TGTGCCAGCAGTGGTAGAACGGGAGGGGATTTCGTGACCCAGTACTTC.

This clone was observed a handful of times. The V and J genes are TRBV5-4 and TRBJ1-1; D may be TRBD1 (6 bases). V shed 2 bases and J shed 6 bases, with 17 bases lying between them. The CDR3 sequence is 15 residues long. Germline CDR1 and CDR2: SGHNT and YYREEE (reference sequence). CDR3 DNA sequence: TGTGCCAGCAGCTTAAAAACAGGGCCCACAGCTGAAGCTTTCTTT. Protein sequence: CASSLKTGPTAEAFF.

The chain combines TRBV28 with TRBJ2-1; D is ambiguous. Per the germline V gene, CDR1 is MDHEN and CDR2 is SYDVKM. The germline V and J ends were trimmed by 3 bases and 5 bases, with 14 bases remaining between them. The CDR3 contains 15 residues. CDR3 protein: CASSFFEPTDNEQFF. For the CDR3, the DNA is TGTGCCAGCAGTTTCTTTGAGCCCACGGACAATGAGCAGTTCTTC.

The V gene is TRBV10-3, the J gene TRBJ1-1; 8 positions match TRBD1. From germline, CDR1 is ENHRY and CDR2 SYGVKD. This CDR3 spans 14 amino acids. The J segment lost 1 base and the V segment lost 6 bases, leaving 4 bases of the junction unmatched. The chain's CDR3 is CAIRRQGWNTEAFF. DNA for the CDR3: TGTGCCATCAGGAGACAGGGGTGGAACACTGAAGCTTTCTTT.

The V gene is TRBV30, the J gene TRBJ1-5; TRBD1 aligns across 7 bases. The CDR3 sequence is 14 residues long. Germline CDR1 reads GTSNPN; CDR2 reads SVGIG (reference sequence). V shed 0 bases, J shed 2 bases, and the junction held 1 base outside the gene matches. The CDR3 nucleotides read TGTGCCTGGAGTGTTACAGGGGGCAATCAGCCCCAGCATTTT. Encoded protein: CAWSVTGGNQPQHF.

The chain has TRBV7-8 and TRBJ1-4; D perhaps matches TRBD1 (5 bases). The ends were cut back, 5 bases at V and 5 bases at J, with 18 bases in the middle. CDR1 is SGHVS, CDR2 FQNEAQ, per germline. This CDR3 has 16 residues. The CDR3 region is CASSPRGGVMNEKLFF. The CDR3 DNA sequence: TGTGCCAGCAGCCCCCGCGGGGGAGTGATGAATGAAAAACTGTTTTTT.

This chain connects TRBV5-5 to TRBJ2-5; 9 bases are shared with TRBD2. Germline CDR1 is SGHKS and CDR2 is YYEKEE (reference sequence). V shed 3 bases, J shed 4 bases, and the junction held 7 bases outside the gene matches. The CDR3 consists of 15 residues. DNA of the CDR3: TGTGCCAGCAGCTATTATAGCGGGAGTACAGAGACCCAGTACTTC. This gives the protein CASSYYSGSTETQYF.

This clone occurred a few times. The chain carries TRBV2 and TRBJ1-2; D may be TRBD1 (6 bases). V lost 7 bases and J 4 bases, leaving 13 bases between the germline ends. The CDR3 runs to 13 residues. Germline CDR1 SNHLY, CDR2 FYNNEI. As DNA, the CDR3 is TGTGCCAGCACCAACGACAGGATCTATGGCTACACCTTC. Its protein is CASTNDRIYGYTF.

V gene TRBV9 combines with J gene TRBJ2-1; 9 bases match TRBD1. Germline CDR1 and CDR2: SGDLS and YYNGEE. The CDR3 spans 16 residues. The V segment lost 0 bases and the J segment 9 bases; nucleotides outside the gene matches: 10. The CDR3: CASSVGSRDRVGEQFF. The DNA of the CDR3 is TGTGCCAGCAGCGTAGGTAGTAGGGACAGGGTGGGTGAGCAGTTCTTC.

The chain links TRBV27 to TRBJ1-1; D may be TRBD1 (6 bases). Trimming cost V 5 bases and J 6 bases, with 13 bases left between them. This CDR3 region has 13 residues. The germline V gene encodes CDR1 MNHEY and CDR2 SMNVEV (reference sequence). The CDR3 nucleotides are TGTGCCAGCAGTCTCAGGGGTAGGGCTGAAGCTTTCTTT. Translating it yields CASSLRGRAEAFF.

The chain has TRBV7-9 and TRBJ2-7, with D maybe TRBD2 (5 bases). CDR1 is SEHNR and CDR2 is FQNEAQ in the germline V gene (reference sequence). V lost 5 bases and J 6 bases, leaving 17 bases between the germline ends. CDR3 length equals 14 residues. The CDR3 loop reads CASSPRREEGEQYF. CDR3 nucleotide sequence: TGTGCCAGCAGCCCCCGACGCGAAGAGGGCGAGCAGTACTTC.

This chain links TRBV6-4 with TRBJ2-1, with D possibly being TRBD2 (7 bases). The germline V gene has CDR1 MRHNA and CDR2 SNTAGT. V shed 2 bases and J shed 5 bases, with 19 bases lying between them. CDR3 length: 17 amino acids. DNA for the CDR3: TGTGCCAGCAGTGACACTGGCCCCCGGGGGGCCAACAATGAGCAGTTCTTC. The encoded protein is CASSDTGPRGANNEQFF.

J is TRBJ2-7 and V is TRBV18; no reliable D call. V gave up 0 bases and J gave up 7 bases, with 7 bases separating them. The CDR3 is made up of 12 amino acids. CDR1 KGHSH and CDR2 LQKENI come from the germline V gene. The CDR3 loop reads CASSPPSREQYF. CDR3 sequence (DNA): TGTGCCAGCTCACCACCTTCCCGGGAGCAGTACTTC. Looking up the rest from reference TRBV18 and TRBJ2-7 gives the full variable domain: NAGVMQNPRHLVRRRGQEARLRCSPMKGHSHVYWYRQLPEEGLKFMVYLQKENIIDESGMPKERFSAEFPKEGPSILRIQQVVRGDSAAYFCASSPPSREQYFGPGTRLTVT.

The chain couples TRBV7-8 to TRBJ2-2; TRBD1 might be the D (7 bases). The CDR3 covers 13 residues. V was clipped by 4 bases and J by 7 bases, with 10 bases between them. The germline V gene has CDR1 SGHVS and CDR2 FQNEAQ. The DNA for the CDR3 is TGTGCCAGCAGCTCCAGGGGGGTCGGGGAGCTGTTTTTT. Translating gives CASSSRGVGELFF.

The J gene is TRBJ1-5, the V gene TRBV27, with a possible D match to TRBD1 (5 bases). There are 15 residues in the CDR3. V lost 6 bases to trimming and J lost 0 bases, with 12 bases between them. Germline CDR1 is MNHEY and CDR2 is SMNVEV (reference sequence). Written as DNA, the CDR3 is TGTGCCAGCAGGGGGGGGAATTATAGCAATCAGCCCCAGCATTTT. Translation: CASRGGNYSNQPQHF.

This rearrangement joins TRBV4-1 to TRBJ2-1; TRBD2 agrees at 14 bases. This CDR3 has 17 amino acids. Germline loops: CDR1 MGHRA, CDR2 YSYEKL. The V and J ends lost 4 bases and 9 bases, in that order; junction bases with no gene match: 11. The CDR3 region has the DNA TGCGCCAGCAGCCTTGGAACGGGACTAGCGGGAGCTGGTGAGCAGTTCTTC. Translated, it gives CASSLGTGLAGAGEQFF.

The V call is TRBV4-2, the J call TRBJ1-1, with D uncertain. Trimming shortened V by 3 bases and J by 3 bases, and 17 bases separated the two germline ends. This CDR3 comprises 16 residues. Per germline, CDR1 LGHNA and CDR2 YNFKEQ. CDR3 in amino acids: CASSQDSIPGHTEAFF. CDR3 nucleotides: TGTGCCAGCAGCCAGGACTCAATTCCAGGCCACACTGAAGCTTTCTTT.

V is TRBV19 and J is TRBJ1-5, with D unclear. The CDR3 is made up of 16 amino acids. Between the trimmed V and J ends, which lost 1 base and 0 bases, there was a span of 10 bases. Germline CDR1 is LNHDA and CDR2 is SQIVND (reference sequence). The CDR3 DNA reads TGTGCCAGTAGTATAGGTTGGCAGGATAGCAATCAGCCCCAGCATTTT. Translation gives CASSIGWQDSNQPQHF.

CDR3 amino acids: CASRTGWAFF. CDR3 sequence (DNA): TGTGCCTCCAGGACAGGGTGGGCTTTCTTT. This rearrangement joins TRBV27 to TRBJ1-1; TRBD1 aligns across 8 bases. Germline V CDR1 and CDR2: MNHEY, SMNVEV (reference sequence). The length of the CDR3 is 10 residues. The J segment lost 11 bases and the V segment lost 11 bases, leaving 7 bases of the junction unmatched.

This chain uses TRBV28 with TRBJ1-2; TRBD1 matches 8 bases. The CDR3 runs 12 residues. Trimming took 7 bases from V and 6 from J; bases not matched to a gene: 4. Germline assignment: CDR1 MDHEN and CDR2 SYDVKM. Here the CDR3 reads CASTTGAHGYTF. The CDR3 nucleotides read TGTGCCAGCACGACAGGGGCGCATGGCTACACCTTC.

The CDR3 bases are TGTGCCAGCAGCCTCGGGACTTCCTACGAGCAGTACTTC. Protein: CASSLGTSYEQYF. This chain joins TRBV6-5 and TRBJ2-7; TRBD2 is a possible D gene (6 bases). Germline CDR1 MNHEY, CDR2 SVGAGI. Trimming removed 6 bases at V and 1 base at J, with 10 bases between. CDR3 length equals 13 residues.

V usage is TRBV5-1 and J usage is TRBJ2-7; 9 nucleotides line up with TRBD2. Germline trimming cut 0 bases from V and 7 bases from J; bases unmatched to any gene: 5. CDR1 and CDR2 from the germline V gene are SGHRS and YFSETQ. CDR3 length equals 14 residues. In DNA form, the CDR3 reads TGCGCCAGCAGCTTGGCTAGCGGGGCGGGTGAGCAGTACTTC. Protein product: CASSLASGAGEQYF.

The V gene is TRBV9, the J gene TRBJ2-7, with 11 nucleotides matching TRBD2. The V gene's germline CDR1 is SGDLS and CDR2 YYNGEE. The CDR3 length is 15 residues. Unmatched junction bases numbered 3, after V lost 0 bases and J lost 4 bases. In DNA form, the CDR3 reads TGTGCCAGCAGCGTAGGGACTAGCGGGTTTTACGAGCAGTACTTC. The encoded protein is CASSVGTSGFYEQYF.

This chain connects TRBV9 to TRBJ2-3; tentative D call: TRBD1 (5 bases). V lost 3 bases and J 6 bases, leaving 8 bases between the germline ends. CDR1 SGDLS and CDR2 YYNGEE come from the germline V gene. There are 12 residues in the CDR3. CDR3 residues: CASSASGDTQYF. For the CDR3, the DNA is TGTGCCAGCAGCGCCTCAGGGGATACGCAGTATTTT.

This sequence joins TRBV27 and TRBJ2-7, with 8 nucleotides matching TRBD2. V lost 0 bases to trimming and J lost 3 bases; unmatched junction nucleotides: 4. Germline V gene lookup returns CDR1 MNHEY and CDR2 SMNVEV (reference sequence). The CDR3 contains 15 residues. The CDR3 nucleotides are TGTGCCAGCAGTTTATCTACTAGCGGTCGCTACGAGCAGTACTTC. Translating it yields CASSLSTSGRYEQYF.